A selection of T cell receptor beta chains follows, all from one sample in a study of T cells after yellow fever vaccination. TCRdb passed the 5' RACE reads through MiXCR, listing each CDR3 protein once. The table has 550,000 to 750,000 distinct CDR3 sequences, roughly 13% seen once. Sequencing was performed on PBMCs, taken on the day of the yellow fever booster vaccination. These receptors were obtained from a man aged 25-45 years who received the YFV17D yellow fever vaccine. The CDR3 runs from the conserved cysteine through the conserved F or W. A D gene is named only where the DNA matches it firmly. Size values are once, few and many counts, or a class for expanded clones, and some rows have none.

V	J	D	size	DNA	CDR3
TRBV10-3	TRBJ2-5	-	-	TGTGCCATCAGTCTCGAGCTCCAAGAGACCCAGTACTTC	CAISLELQETQYF
TRBV9	TRBJ2-2	-	few	TGTGCCAGCAGCGTTGGCGGGGTCACCGGGGAGCTGTTTTTT	CASSVGGVTGELFF
TRBV2	TRBJ2-1	-	few	TGTGCCAGCAGCTGGCGGCAGGGCCTCTACAATGAGCAGTTCTTC	CASSWRQGLYNEQFF
TRBV7-9	TRBJ2-1	-	-	TGTGCCAGCAGCTTCGACGCCGGCAATGAGCAGTTCTTC	CASSFDAGNEQFF
TRBV15	TRBJ1-4	-	few	TGTGCCACCAGCTTTGGAGTGGAAGAAAAACTGTTTTTT	CATSFGVEEKLFF
TRBV7-8	TRBJ1-1	-	-	TGTGCCAGCAGCTTAGGTTGGTTCGGAACTGAAGCTTTCTTT	CASSLGWFGTEAFF
TRBV7-2	TRBJ2-7	TRBD2	few	TGTGCCAGCAGCTTTCAGCGGGAAACGATCGAGCAGTACTTC	CASSFQRETIEQYF
TRBV6-1	TRBJ2-1	TRBD2	-	TGTGCCAGCAGAGTAGCGGGAGTGACCTACAATGAGCAGTTCTTC	CASRVAGVTYNEQFF
TRBV7-7	TRBJ2-1	TRBD1	few	TGTGCCAGCAGCTTAGGGGACAGGGGAGTTGGTGAGCAGTTCTTC	CASSLGDRGVGEQFF
TRBV7-2	TRBJ1-2	-	-	TGTGCCAGCAGCCCGCGGACAAGGGGCTACACCTTC	CASSPRTRGYTF
TRBV15	TRBJ2-3	-	-	TGTGCCACCAGCAGAGGTACTTGGGGTGATACGCAGTATTTT	CATSRGTWGDTQYF
TRBV12-3/TRBV12-4	TRBJ2-3	-	few	TGTGCCAGCAGTTTCAGCGAAGCAGATACGCAGTATTTT	CASSFSEADTQYF
TRBV7-2	TRBJ2-3	-	few	TGTGCCAGCAGCTTATGGGGCGGGACGTCCGGGGATACGCAGTATTTT	CASSLWGGTSGDTQYF